This T cell receptor (beta chain) comes out of a study of blood T cell repertoires in COVID-19. Trimming shortened V by 0 bases and J by 2 bases, and 14 bases separated the two germline ends. The CDR3 totals 16 residues. CDR1 is MNHEY, CDR2 SVGAGI, per germline. Symptom resolution, clearance, or two negative PCRs marked the recovered donors of Cohort 3. Sequencing was performed with immunoSEQ multiplex PCR; in TCRdb, only in-frame clones are kept and a portion is missing. In the table there are under 300,000 clones, around 89% of which are singletons. V is TRBV6-5 and J is TRBJ2-7; D call uncertain. The sequence was collected from a woman between 50 and 59 years old who had recovered from COVID-19. The specimen sequenced was PBMCs or T cells enriched from blood (not recorded which). CDR3 in amino acids: CASSYSRYSFTYEQYF. The CDR3 region has the DNA TGTGCCAGCAGTTACTCGAGGTACTCGTTTACCTACGAGCAGTACTTC.